This section outlines one T cell receptor (beta chain) sequence together with its context. The antigen is not known. The data derive from a study of a mutant IDH1 vaccine in newly diagnosed glioma. Overall study context: Treated patients had a mean age of about 40 years and a roughly 62% male, 37.5% female split.

Using immunoSEQ multiplex PCR, the repertoire was profiled, and TCRdb retains in-frame clones only, with some absent. The sample holds about 75,000 clones, about 91% seen once. This CDR3 has 12 residues. Indicated time point: week 5, during vaccination. One vaccine dose held 300 ug of mutant IDH1 20-mer peptide and came with topical imiquimod. This clonotype was obtained from a woman aged 50 to 60 with glioma. The sample in question was PBMCs, obtained from a glioma patient whose treatment included an IDH1 peptide vaccine. The J gene is TRBJ1-1, the V gene TRBV21-1; the table's D gene call, TRBD1, was not cross checked with the DNA. TRBV21-1 is deemed a pseudogene. CDR3 nucleotides: TGTGCCAGCAGTACAAAGAACACTGAAGCTTTCTTT. It translates to CASSTKNTEAFF.